The source of this T cell receptor beta chain is a study of response to subunit inactivated influenza vaccine. A word on this clonotype: Its matching antigen is unknown.

Study results and caveats: A suggestion made by the authors is that each seasonal influenza vaccination recruits few new T cells.

TCRdb reprocessed the RT-PCR reads with MiXCR, giving one entry per CDR3 protein. The sample carries around 580,000 distinct CDR3 sequences, about 12% recorded once. Trimming cost V 1 base and J 0 bases, with 6 bases left between them. CDR1 is MNHEY and CDR2 is SVGAGI in the germline V gene. The CDR3 covers 14 residues. Material: PBMCs from blood, obtained on the day of vaccination. The clonotype comes from a man aged 50-59 years who received an inactivated influenza vaccine. The J gene is TRBJ1-1, the V gene TRBV6-5; D not certain. The CDR3 nucleotides read TGTGCCAGCAGTTACTTCGCAGTGAACACTGAAGCTTTCTTT. It codes for CASSYFAVNTEAFF.